A single sample gave rise to the 24 T cell receptor beta chains below, sequenced in a study of spatial heterogeneity in lung cancer. General study results and limits: Tumors with more nonsynonymous mutations had more expanded intratumoral alpha and beta TCRs.

Time point reported: sample taken at primary tumor resection. From the 5' RACE reads, TCRdb called clonotypes with MiXCR, one entry per CDR3 protein. This table has about 12,000 distinct CDR3 sequences, more than 12% appearing once. The antigens these receptors bind are not known. Sequenced material: lung tumor tissue, taken at surgery. The receptor set was obtained from a male donor with early-stage non-small cell lung cancer.

The chain links TRBV6-6 to TRBJ2-1, with D possibly TRBD2 on 6 matching bases. V shed 5 bases and J shed 5 bases, with 25 bases lying between them. The CDR3 consists of 18 residues. The germline V gene encodes CDR1 MNHNY and CDR2 SVGAGI (reference sequence). CDR3 loop: CASSPRVGSLSANNEQFF. DNA of the CDR3: TGTGCCAGCAGTCCACGGGTCGGGAGTTTGTCGGCCAACAATGAGCAGTTCTTC.

This clonotype is medium-sized. This chain connects TRBV19 to TRBJ2-3, with D perhaps matching TRBD1 (6 bases). V lost 3 bases to trimming and J lost 1 base, with 11 bases between them. The CDR3 runs to 15 residues. CDR1 LNHDA and CDR2 SQIVND come from the germline V gene (reference sequence). The CDR3 DNA follows: TGTGCCAGTAGTATCCGGGACAAGCGCACAGATACGCAGTATTTT. Protein sequence: CASSIRDKRTDTQYF.

This clonotype showed up many times. The rearrangement joins TRBV20-1 to TRBJ2-1, with 10 nucleotides matching TRBD2. J was trimmed by 0 bases and V by 6 bases; bases with no gene match: 5. Germline lookup yields CDR1 DFQATT and CDR2 SNEGSKA (reference sequence). The CDR3 is made up of 15 amino acids. The CDR3 spells CSAGLASFSYNEQFF. CDR3 coding DNA: TGCAGTGCGGGACTAGCGAGCTTCTCCTACAATGAGCAGTTCTTC.

This clonotype has a count of ten or more. The V and J genes are TRBV12-3 or TRBV12-4 and TRBJ2-5, with no clear D. Trimming shortened V by 3 bases and J by 9 bases, and 8 bases separated the two germline ends. The CDR3 has 11 amino acids. CDR3 loop: CASSFSAAQYF. The CDR3 region has the DNA TGTGCCAGCAGTTTCTCGGCGGCCCAGTACTTC.

This clonotype was picked up many times. The chain couples TRBV10-3 to TRBJ2-1, with TRBD2 matching 9 bases. This CDR3 is built from 16 residues. Germline V gene data show CDR1 as ENHRY and CDR2 as SYGVKD. The V and J ends lost 4 bases and 8 bases, in that order; junction bases with no gene match: 12. The CDR3 protein is CAISALTSGPGDEQFF. The CDR3 region has the DNA TGTGCCATCAGTGCCCTGACTAGCGGACCTGGGGATGAGCAGTTCTTC.

The chain is built from TRBV20-1 and TRBJ2-5; 11 nucleotides match TRBD2. Germline V gene sequence: CDR1 DFQATT, CDR2 SNEGSKA (reference sequence). The ends lost 2 bases at V and 2 bases at J; junction bases unmatched: 7. The CDR3 runs to 16 residues. The CDR3 reads CSARLAGGRFQETQYF. The DNA for the CDR3 is TGCAGTGCTAGACTAGCGGGGGGTCGATTTCAAGAGACCCAGTACTTC.

This clonotype was counted at least ten times. This chain uses TRBV12-3 or TRBV12-4 with TRBJ1-2; D remains ambiguous. The V and J ends lost 6 bases and 2 bases respectively, with 10 bases between them. The CDR3 extends over 13 amino acids. CDR3 sequence (DNA): TGTGCCAGCAGCCCGGATTTAAACTATGGCTACACCTTC. Its translation is CASSPDLNYGYTF.

V and J are TRBV30 and TRBJ2-7, with 14 bases matching TRBD2. Trimming took 1 base from V and 2 from J; bases not matched to a gene: 7. Germline assignment: CDR1 GTSNPN and CDR2 SVGIG (reference sequence). CDR3 length: 17 amino acids. The CDR3 spells CAWSAWRLAGGTYEQYF. CDR3 DNA sequence: TGTGCCTGGAGTGCCTGGCGACTAGCGGGAGGGACCTACGAGCAGTACTTC. The entire variable domain, with the rest obtained from reference TRBV30 and TRBJ2-7, is as follows: SQTIHQWPATLVQPVGSPLSLECTVEGTSNPNLYWYRQAAGRGLQLLFYSVGIGQISSEVPQNLSASRPQDRQFILSSKKLLLSDSGFYLCAWSAWRLAGGTYEQYFGPGTRLTVT.

This clonotype occurred many times. This sequence joins TRBV10-3 and TRBJ2-5; 10 bases line up with TRBD1. The CDR3 runs to 14 residues. Looked up from germline, CDR1 is ENHRY and CDR2 is SYGVKD. With 6 bases clipped from V and 3 bases from J, the junction kept 4 bases outside the gene matches. CDR3 coding DNA: TGTGCCATCAGAACCGGGACAGGGGAAGAGACCCAGTACTTC. Translated: CAIRTGTGEETQYF.

This clonotype was picked up many times. The V call is TRBV5-4, the J call TRBJ2-5; D not resolved. V lost 0 bases and J 1 base, leaving 10 bases between the germline ends. In germline, CDR1 is SGHNT, CDR2 YYREEE (reference sequence). The CDR3 spans 15 residues. CDR3 amino acids: CASSLVVAGQETQYF. As DNA, the CDR3 is TGTGCCAGCAGCTTGGTGGTAGCCGGCCAAGAGACCCAGTACTTC. Looking up the rest from reference TRBV5-4 and TRBJ2-5 gives the full variable domain: ETGVTQSPTHLIKTRGQQVTLRCSSQSGHNTVSWYQQALGQGPQFIFQYYREEENGRGNFPPRFSGLQFPNYSSELNVNALELDDSALYLCASSLVVAGQETQYFGPGTRLLVL.

The table lists this clonotype with many counts. This chain uses TRBV5-1 with TRBJ1-1, with D possibly TRBD1 on 5 matching bases. In germline, CDR1 is SGHRS, CDR2 YFSETQ. This CDR3 is built from 16 residues. Trimming cost V 1 base and J 1 base, with 14 bases left between them. CDR3 residues: CASSLMRGRQNTEAFF. The CDR3 DNA follows: TGCGCCAGCAGCTTGATGAGGGGTCGGCAGAACACTGAAGCTTTCTTT.

This clonotype has a count of ten or more. The rearrangement links TRBV7-9 to TRBJ2-1, with D hard to call. V dropped 5 bases and J dropped 7 bases, with 6 bases sitting between them. The CDR3 length is 11 residues. The germline V gene has CDR1 SEHNR and CDR2 FQNEAQ (reference sequence). The CDR3: CASSPENEQFF. CDR3 in DNA: TGTGCCAGCAGCCCCGAGAATGAGCAGTTCTTC.

The chain joins TRBV23-1 to TRBJ2-7; 8 bases are a match to TRBD1. TRBV23-1 is recorded as an ORF, its role being uncertain. J lost 5 bases, V lost 4 bases, and 13 bases had no gene match. The CDR3 is made up of 16 amino acids. In nucleotides, the CDR3 is TGCGCCAGCAGTCCCCTTTTGCAGGGGGCGAGGAACGAGCAGTACTTC. As protein: CASSPLLQGARNEQYF.

This clonotype has a count of ten or more. The CDR3 reads CASSLPTGSGYEQYF. The CDR3, as DNA: TGTGCCAGCAGCCTGCCCACAGGGTCCGGGTACGAGCAGTACTTC. This chain uses TRBV28 with TRBJ2-7; tentatively, D is TRBD1 (6 bases). Germline V lookup: CDR1 MDHEN, CDR2 SYDVKM. The CDR3 runs to 15 residues. V lost 6 bases and J lost 4, with 19 bases in between.

Ten or more counts support this clonotype. A read error is possible here, since a much larger clone lies one base away. This likely comes from a read error, as the CDR3 has no conserved phenylalanine or tryptophan at its end. CDR3 in amino acids: CSAPDPRFETQYS. CDR3 bases: TGCAGTGCTCCGGACCCGAGGTTCGAGACCCAGTACTCC. The chain has TRBV20-1 and TRBJ2-5, with D uncertain. Trimming left V 5 bases short and J 5 bases short, with 15 bases between. From germline, CDR1 is DFQATT and CDR2 SNEGSKA (reference sequence). The CDR3 has 13 amino acids.

Many counts were recorded for this clonotype. The V gene is TRBV7-3, the J gene TRBJ2-2; possibly TRBD1 or TRBD2 for D (5 bases each). V was trimmed by 6 bases and J by 0 bases, leaving 17 bases between them. CDR3 length: 17 residues. Germline CDR1 reads SGHTA; CDR2 reads FQGTGA. In nucleotides, the CDR3 is TGTGCCAGCAGTCGGGGACCACCCAGCTCGAACACCGGGGAGCTGTTTTTT. Translating it yields CASSRGPPSSNTGELFF. The complete variable domain, with remaining parts taken from reference TRBV7-3 and TRBJ2-2, reads GAGVSQTPSNKVTEKGKYVELRCDPISGHTALYWYRQSLGQGPEFLIYFQGTGAADDSGLPNDRFFAVRPEGSVSTLKIQRTERGDSAVYLCASSRGPPSSNTGELFFGEGSRLTVL.

This clonotype ranks as large. This chain uses TRBV29-1 with TRBJ2-1; D uncertain. Germline-derived CDR1 and CDR2 are SQVTM and ANQGSEA. The CDR3 consists of 11 residues. V was cut by 2 bases and J by 4 bases, with 3 bases left in between. The CDR3 sequence is CSVELYNEQFF. CDR3 DNA: TGCAGCGTTGAATTGTACAATGAGCAGTTCTTC.

The chain links TRBV27 to TRBJ2-2; D uncertain. Per the germline V gene, CDR1 is MNHEY and CDR2 is SMNVEV (reference sequence). V lost 7 bases, J lost 4 bases, and 4 bases lay in between. The CDR3 consists of 11 residues. The DNA for the CDR3 is TGTGCCAGCACGGCCACCGGGGAGCTGTTTTTT. Encoded protein: CASTATGELFF.

The sample holds many counts of this clonotype. The chain employs TRBV20-1 and TRBJ2-7; TRBD2 matches 9 bases. The trim removed 1 base at V and 6 bases at J, leaving 7 bases unmatched. The CDR3 covers 14 residues. From germline, CDR1 is DFQATT and CDR2 SNEGSKA (reference sequence). The CDR3: CSARAVAGVGEQYF. The CDR3 region has the DNA TGCAGTGCTAGAGCCGTAGCGGGAGTGGGCGAGCAGTACTTC.

This clonotype has more than one count but fewer than ten. The J gene is TRBJ2-7, the V gene TRBV28; no firm D call. CDR1 is MDHEN and CDR2 is SYDVKM in the germline V gene. The CDR3 has 12 residues. The germline V and J ends were trimmed by 5 bases and 0 bases, with 5 bases remaining between them. The CDR3 DNA is TGTGCCAGCAGTCAGAGCTCCTACGAGCAGTACTTC. Translated, it gives CASSQSSYEQYF.

This clonotype has only a few counts. The chain carries TRBV28 and TRBJ2-7; possibly TRBD1 for D (5 bases). The length of the CDR3 is 16 residues. CDR1 and CDR2 (germline): MDHEN, SYDVKM. Trimming removed 6 bases at V and 3 bases at J, with 21 bases between. CDR3 DNA: TGTGCCAGCAGCTCTGAGACAGCACTAAAAAACTACGAGCAGTACTTC. Translated: CASSSETALKNYEQYF. The full variable domain, in which reference TRBV28 and TRBJ2-7 provide the parts outside the CDR3, is DVKVTQSSRYLVKRTGEKVFLECVQDMDHENMFWYRQDPGLGLRLIYFSYDVKMKEKGDIPEGYSVSREKKERFSLILESASTNQTSMYLCASSSETALKNYEQYFGPGTRLTVT.

This clonotype was seen at least ten times. The genes are TRBV6-5 and TRBJ2-1; D not certain. Germline V CDR1 and CDR2: MNHEY, SVGAGI. V was trimmed by 2 bases and J by 0 bases, leaving 8 bases between them. The CDR3 is 15 residues long. CDR3 coding DNA: TGTGCCAGCAGTTACGATGGGTCCTCCTACAATGAGCAGTTCTTC. As protein: CASSYDGSSYNEQFF.

This clonotype showed up many times. The V and J genes are TRBV7-2 and TRBJ2-5; a weak D match, TRBD2 (6 bases). The CDR3 totals 14 residues. CDR1 and CDR2 from the germline V gene are SGHTA and FQGNSA. V was pared by 6 bases and J by 5 bases, with 16 bases between. The CDR3 nucleotides read TGTGCCAGCAGTTCTAGACTAGATGTGGAGACCCAGTACTTC. Its protein product is CASSSRLDVETQYF.

This clonotype has more than one count but fewer than ten. The V gene is TRBV6-6, the J gene TRBJ2-3; the match to TRBD2 covers 11 bases. V gave up 2 bases and J gave up 5 bases; unmatched junction bases: 6. The CDR3 is 16 residues long. Germline V lookup: CDR1 MNHNY, CDR2 SVGAGI (reference sequence). The CDR3 DNA sequence: TGTGCCAGCAGTTACGTAGCGGGGGGGCAAAAAGATACGCAGTATTTT. Protein: CASSYVAGGQKDTQYF.